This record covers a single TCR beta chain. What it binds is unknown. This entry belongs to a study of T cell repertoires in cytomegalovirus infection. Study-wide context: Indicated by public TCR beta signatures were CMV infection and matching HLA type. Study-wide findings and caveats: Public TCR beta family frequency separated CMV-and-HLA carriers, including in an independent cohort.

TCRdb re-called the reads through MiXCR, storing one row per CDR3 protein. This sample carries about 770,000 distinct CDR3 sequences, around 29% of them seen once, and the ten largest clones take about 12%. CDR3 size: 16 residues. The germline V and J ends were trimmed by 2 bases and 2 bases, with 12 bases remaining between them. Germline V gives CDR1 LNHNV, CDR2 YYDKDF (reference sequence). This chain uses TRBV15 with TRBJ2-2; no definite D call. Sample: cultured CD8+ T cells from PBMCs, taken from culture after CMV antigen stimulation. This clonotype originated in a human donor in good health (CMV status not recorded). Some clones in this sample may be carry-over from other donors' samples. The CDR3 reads CATSRSRQRNTGELFF. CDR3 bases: TGTGCCACCAGCAGATCGAGGCAGAGAAACACCGGGGAGCTGTTTTTT.